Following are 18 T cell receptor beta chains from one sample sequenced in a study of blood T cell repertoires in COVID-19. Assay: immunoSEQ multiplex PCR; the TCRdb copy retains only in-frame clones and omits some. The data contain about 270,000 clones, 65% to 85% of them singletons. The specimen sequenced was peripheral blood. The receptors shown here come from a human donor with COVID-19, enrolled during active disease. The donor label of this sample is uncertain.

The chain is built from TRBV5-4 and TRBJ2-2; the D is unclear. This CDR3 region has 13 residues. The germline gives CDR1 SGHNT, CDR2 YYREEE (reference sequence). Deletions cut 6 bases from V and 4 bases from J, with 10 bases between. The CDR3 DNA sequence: TGTGCCAGCAACAATTTAACCACCGGGGAGCTGTTTTTT. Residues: CASNNLTTGELFF.

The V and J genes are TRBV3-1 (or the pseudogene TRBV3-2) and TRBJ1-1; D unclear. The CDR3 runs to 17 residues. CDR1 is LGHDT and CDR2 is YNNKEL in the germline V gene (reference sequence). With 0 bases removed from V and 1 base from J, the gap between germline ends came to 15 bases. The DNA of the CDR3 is TGTGCCAGCAGCCAAGATCCGATTTCCGGAGGGAACACTGAAGCTTTCTTT. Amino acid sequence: CASSQDPISGGNTEAFF.

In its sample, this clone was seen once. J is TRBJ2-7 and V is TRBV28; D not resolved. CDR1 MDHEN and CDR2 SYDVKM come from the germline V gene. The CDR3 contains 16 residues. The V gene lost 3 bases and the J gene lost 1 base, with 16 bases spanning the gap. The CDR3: CASSLGTAGKSYEQYF. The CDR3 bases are TGTGCCAGCAGTTTGGGTACAGCCGGCAAATCCTACGAGCAGTACTTC.

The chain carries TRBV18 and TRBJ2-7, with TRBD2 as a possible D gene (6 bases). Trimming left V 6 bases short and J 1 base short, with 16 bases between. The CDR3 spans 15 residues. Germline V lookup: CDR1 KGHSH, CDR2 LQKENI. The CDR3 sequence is CASSHPGVRSYEQYF. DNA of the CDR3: TGTGCCAGCTCTCATCCGGGGGTAAGGTCCTACGAGCAGTACTTC.

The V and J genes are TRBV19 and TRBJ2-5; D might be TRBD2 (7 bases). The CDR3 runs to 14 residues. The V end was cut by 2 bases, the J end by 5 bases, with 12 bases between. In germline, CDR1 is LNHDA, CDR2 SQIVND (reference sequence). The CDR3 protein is CASSIRGGLETQYF. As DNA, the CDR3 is TGTGCCAGTAGTATAAGGGGGGGGTTGGAGACCCAGTACTTC.

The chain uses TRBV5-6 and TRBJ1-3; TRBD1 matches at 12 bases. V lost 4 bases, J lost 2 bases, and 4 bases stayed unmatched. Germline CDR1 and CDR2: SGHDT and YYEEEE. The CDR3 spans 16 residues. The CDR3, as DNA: TGTGCCAGCAGCCCGGGACAGGGGGCTGCTGGAAACACCATATATTTT. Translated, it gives CASSPGQGAAGNTIYF.

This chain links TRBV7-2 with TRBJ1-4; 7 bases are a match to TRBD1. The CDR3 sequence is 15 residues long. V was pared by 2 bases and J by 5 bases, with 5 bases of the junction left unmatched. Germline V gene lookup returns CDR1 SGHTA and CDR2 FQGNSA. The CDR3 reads CASSLQTGQNEKLFF. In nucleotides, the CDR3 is TGTGCCAGCAGCTTACAGACAGGGCAAAATGAAAAACTGTTTTTT.

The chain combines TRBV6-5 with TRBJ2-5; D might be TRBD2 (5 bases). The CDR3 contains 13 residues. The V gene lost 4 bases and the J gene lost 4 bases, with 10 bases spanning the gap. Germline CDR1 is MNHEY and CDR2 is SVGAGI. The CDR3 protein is CASSSLGLETQYF. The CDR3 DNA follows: TGTGCCAGCAGTTCCCTAGGACTAGAGACCCAGTACTTC.

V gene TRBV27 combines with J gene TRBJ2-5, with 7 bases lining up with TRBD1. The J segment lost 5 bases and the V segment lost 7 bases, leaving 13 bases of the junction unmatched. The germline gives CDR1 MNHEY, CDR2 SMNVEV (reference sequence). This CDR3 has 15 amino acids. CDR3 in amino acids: CASTQNRGLGETQYF. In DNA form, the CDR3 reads TGTGCCAGCACCCAGAACAGGGGCTTGGGGGAGACCCAGTACTTC.

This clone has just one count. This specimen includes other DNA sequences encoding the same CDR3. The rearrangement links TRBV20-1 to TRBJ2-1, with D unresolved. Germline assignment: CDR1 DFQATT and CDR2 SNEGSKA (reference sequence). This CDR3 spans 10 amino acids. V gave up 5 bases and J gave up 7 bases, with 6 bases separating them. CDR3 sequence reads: CSARRNEQFF. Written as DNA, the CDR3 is TGCAGTGCTCGCAGGAATGAGCAGTTCTTC.

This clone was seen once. The chain's CDR3 is CASRGSGTVGADTQYF. The CDR3 DNA reads as TGTGCCAGCAGGGGTAGCGGGACGGTTGGTGCAGATACGCAGTATTTT. The rearrangement links TRBV27 to TRBJ2-3; 8 bases match TRBD2. The V gene end was trimmed by 6 bases and the J gene end by 4 bases; junction bases not matched to a gene: 12. The CDR3 runs to 16 residues. Germline V gives CDR1 MNHEY, CDR2 SMNVEV (reference sequence).

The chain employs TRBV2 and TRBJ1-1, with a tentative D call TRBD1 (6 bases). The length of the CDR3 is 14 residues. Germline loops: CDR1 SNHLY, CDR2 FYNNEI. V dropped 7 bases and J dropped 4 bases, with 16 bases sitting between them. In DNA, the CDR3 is TGTGCCAGCATGTTAGGACAGCGGAGCACTGAAGCTTTCTTT. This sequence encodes CASMLGQRSTEAFF.

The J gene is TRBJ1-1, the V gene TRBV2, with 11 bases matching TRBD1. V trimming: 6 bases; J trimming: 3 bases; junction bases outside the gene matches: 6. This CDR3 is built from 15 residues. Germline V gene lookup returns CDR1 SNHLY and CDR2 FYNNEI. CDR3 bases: TGTGCCAGCAGAGCGGACAGGGGGCTCGACACTGAAGCTTTCTTT. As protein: CASRADRGLDTEAFF.

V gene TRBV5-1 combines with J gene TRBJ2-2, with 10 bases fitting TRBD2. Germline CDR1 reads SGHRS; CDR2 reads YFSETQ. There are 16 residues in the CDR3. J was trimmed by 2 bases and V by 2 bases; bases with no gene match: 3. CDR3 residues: CASSFLAGANTGELFF. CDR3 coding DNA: TGCGCCAGCAGCTTTCTAGCGGGAGCAAACACCGGGGAGCTGTTTTTT. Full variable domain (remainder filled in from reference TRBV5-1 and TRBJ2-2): KAGVTQTPRYLIKTRGQQVTLSCSPISGHRSVSWYQQTPGQGLQFLFEYFSETQRNKGNFPGRFSGRQFSNSRSEMNVSTLELGDSALYLCASSFLAGANTGELFFGEGSRLTVL.

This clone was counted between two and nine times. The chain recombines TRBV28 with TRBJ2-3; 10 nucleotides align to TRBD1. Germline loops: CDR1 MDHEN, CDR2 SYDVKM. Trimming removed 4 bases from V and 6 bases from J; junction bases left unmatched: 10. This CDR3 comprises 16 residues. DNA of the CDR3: TGTGCCAGCAGTTCACCGGCCGACAGGGGGCAGGATACGCAGTATTTT. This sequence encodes CASSSPADRGQDTQYF.

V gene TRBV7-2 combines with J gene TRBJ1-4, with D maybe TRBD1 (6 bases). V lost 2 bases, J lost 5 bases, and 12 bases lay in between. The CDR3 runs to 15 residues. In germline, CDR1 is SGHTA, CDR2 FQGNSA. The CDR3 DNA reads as TGTGCCAGCAGCTTACAGACAGGCCCGAATGAAAAACTGTTTTTT. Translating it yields CASSLQTGPNEKLFF.

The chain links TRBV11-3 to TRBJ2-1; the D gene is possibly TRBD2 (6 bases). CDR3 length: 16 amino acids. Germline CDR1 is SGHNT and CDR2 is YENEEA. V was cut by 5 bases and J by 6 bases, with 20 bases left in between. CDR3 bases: TGTGCCAGCAGCCTCCTAGGGCCGGGAGTAGGCAATGAGCAGTTCTTC. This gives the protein CASSLLGPGVGNEQFF.

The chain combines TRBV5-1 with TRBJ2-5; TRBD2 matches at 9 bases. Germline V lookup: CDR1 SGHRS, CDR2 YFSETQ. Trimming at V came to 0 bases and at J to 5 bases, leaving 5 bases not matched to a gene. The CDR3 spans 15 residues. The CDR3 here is CASSLVVAGEETQYF. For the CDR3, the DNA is TGCGCCAGCAGCTTGGTGGTAGCGGGAGAGGAGACCCAGTACTTC.